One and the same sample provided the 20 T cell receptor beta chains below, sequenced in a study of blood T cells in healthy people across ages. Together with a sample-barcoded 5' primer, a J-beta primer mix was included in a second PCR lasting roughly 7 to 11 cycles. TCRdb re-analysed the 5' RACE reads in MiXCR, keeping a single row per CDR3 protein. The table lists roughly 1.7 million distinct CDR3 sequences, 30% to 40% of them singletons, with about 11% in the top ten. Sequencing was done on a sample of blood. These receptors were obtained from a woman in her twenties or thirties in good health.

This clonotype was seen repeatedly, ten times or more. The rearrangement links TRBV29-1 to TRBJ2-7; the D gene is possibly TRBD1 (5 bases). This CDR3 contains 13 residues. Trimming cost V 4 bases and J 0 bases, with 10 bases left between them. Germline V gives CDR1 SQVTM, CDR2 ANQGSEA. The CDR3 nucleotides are TGCAGCGTTGCCAGGGAAAGCTCCTACGAGCAGTACTTC. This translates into CSVARESSYEQYF.

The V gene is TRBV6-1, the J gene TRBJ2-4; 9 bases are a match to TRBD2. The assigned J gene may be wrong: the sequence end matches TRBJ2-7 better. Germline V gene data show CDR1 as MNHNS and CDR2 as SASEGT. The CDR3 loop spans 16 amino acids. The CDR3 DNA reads TGTGCCAGCAGTGAAGCGAATAGCGGGAGCTGGGGCGAGCAGTACTTC. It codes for CASSEANSGSWGEQYF.

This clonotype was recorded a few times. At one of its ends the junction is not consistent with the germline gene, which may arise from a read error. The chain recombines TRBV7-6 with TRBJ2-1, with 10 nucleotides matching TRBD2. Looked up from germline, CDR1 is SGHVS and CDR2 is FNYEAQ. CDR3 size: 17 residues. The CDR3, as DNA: TGTGCCAGCAGCCCTAGCGGGGGAATCTCCTCCTTCAATGAGCAGTTCTTC. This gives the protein CASSPSGGISSFNEQFF.

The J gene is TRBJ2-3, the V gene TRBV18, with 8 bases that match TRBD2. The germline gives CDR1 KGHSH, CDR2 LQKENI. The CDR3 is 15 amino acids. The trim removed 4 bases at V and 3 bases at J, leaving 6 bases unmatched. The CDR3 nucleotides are TGTGCCAGCTCACGGATTAGCGGGGTAACAGATACGCAGTATTTT. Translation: CASSRISGVTDTQYF.

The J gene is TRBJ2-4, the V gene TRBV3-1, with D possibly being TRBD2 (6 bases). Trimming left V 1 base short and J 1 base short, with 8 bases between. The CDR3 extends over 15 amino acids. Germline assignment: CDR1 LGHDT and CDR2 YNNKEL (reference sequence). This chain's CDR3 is CASSQVEGAKNIQYF. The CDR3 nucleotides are TGTGCCAGCAGCCAAGTGGAGGGGGCCAAAAACATTCAGTACTTC.

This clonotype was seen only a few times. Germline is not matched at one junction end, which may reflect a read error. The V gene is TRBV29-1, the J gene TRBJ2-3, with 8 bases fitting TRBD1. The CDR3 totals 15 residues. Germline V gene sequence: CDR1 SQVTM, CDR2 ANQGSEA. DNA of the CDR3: TGCAGCGTTGAAGTCGGCAGGGGGCGCACAGGTACGCAGTATTTT. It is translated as CSVEVGRGRTGTQYF.

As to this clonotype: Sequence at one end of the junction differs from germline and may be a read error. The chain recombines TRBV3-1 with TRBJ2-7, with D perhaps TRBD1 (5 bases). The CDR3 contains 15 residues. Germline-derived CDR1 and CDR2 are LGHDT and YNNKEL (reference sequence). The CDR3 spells CTSSQGRGLSYEQYF. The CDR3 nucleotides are TGTACCAGCAGCCAAGGAAGGGGCCTCTCCTACGAGCAGTACTTC.

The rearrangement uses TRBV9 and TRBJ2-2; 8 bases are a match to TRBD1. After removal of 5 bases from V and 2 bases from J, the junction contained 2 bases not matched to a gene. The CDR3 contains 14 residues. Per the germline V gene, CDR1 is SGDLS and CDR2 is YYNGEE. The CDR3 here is CASSGTGNTGELFF. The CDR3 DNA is TGTGCCAGCAGTGGGACAGGAAACACCGGGGAGCTGTTTTTT.

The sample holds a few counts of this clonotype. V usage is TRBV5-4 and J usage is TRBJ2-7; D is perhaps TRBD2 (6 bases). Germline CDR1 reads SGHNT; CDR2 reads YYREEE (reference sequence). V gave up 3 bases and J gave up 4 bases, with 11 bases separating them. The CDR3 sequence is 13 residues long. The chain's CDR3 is CASSSGTQYEQYF. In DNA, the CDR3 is TGTGCCAGCAGCTCCGGGACTCAGTACGAGCAGTACTTC.

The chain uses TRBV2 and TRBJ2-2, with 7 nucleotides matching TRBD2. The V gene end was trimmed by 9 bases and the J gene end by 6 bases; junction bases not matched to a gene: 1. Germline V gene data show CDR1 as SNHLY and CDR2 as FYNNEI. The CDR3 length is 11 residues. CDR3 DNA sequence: TGTGCCAGTAGCGGGTCCGGGGAGCTGTTTTTT. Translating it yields CASSGSGELFF.

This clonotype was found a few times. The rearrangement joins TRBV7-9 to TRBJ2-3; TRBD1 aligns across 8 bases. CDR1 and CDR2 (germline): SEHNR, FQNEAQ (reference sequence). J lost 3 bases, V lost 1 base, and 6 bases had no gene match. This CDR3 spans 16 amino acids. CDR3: CASSLGQGLKTDTQYF. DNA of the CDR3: TGTGCCAGCAGCTTAGGACAGGGGTTAAAAACAGATACGCAGTATTTT. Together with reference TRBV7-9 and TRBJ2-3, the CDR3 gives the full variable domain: DTGVSQNPRHKITKRGQNVTFRCDPISEHNRLYWYRQTLGQGPEFLTYFQNEAQLEKSRLLSDRFSAERPKGSFSTLEIQRTEQGDSAMYLCASSLGQGLKTDTQYFGPGTRLTVL.

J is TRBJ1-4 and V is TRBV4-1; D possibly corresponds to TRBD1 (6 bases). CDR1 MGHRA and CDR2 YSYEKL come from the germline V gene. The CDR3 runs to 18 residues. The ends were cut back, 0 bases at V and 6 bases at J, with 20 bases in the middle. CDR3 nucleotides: TGCGCCAGCAGCCAAGATGTGGGGGCCCCTTCAGGGGATGAAAAACTGTTTTTT. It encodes CASSQDVGAPSGDEKLFF.

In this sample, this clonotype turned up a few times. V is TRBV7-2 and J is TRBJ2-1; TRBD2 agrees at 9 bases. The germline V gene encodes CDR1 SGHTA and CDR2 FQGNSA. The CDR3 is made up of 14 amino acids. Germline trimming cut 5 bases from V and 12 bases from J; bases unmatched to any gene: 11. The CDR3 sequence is CASSPLEGAGGQFF. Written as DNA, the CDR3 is TGTGCCAGCAGCCCTCTGGAAGGAGCGGGAGGGCAGTTCTTC.

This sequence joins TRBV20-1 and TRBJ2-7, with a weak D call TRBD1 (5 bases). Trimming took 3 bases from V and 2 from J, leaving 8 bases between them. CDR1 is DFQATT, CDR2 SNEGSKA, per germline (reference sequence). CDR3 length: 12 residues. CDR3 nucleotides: TGCAGTGCTAGGACGGACACCTACGAGCAGTACTTC. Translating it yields CSARTDTYEQYF.

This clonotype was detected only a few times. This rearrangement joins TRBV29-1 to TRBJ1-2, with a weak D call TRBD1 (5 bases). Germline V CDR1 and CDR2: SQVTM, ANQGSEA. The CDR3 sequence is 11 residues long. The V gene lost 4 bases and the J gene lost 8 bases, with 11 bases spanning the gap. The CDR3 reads CSVVLGAGYTF. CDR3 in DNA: TGCAGCGTTGTGCTAGGGGCCGGCTACACCTTC.

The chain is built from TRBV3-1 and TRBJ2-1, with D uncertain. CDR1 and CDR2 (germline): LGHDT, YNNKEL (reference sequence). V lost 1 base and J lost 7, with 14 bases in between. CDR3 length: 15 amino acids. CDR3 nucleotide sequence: TGTGCCAGCAGCCAAGGGCCCTTCCCTGGGAATGAGCAGTTCTTC. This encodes CASSQGPFPGNEQFF.

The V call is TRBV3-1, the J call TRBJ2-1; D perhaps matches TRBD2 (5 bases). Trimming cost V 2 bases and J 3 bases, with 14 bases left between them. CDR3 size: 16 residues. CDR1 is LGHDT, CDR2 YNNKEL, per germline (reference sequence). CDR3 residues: CASSQNGGGRYNEQFF. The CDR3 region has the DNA TGTGCCAGCAGCCAAAATGGCGGCGGGCGCTACAATGAGCAGTTCTTC.

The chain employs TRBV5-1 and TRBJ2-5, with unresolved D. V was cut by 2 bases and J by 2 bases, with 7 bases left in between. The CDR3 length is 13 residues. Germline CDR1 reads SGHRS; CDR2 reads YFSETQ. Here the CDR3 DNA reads TGCGCCAGCAGCTTTAACGGTCAAGAGACCCAGTACTTC. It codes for CASSFNGQETQYF.

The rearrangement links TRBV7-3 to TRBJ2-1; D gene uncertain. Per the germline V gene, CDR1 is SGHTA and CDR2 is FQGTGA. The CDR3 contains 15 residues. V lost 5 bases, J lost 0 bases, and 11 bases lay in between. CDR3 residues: CASSPGWSSYNEQFF. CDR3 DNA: TGTGCCAGCAGCCCTGGCTGGAGCTCCTACAATGAGCAGTTCTTC.

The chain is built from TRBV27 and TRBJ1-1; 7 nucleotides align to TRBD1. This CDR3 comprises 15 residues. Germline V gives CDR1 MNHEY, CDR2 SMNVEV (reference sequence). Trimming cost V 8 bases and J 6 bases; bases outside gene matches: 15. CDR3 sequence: CASSRTGALNPEAFF. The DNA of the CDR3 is TGTGCCAGCTCCCGCACAGGGGCGCTTAATCCTGAAGCTTTCTTT.